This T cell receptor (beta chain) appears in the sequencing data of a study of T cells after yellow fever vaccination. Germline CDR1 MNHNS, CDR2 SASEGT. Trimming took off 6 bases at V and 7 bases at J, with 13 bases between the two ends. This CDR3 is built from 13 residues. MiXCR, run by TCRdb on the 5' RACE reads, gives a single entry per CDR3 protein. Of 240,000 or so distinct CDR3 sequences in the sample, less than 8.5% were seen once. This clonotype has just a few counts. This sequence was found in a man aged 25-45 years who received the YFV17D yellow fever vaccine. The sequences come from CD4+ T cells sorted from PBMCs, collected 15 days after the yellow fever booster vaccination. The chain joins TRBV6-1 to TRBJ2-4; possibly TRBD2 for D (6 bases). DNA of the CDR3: TGTGCCAGCAGAGAACAAGGGACTAACATTCAGTACTTC. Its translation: CASREQGTNIQYF.